This is a list of T cell receptor beta chains from one sample in a study of neoadjuvant anti-PD-1 for oral cavity cancer. Libraries were prepared by immunoSEQ multiplex PCR; TCRdb keeps only in-frame clonotypes and omits some of them. The profile covers approximately 21,000 clones, with less than 50% appearing a single time and 30% to 50% taken by the ten largest. The sample here was tumor tissue, taken after nivolumab (anti-PD-1) treatment. These receptors all come from a person aged 40 to 85 with oral cavity squamous cell carcinoma. Each CDR3 is given with its conserved first and last residue. The order of the fields is V gene, D gene, J gene, CDR3 length, clone size, CDR3 DNA, CDR3 protein. D genes are given only for firm matches. The size of a clone is reported for some rows only, either as once, few or many, or as a class for expanded clones.

TRBV4-2	TRBD2	TRBJ2-1	15	-	TGTGCCAGCAGCCAAGATCGGCAACGGGGGGGAGAGCAGTTCTTC	CASSQDRQRGGEQFF
TRBV5-6	TRBD1	TRBJ2-5	16	few	TGTGCCAGCAGCTGGTACAGGACAGGGGTACGAGAGACCCAGTACTTC	CASSWYRTGVRETQYF
TRBV7-2	-	TRBJ2-1	15	-	TGTGCCAGCAGCTTAGGAGGGCGGGAAGGGACTGAGCAGTTCTTC	CASSLGGREGTEQFF
TRBV5-4	-	TRBJ2-1	14	-	TGTGCCAGCAGCTTGGAAGACCTAAACAATGAGCAGTTCTTC	CASSLEDLNNEQFF
TRBV11-2	TRBD1	TRBJ2-2	15	-	TGTGCCAGCAGCTTGTGGACAGGGGGAACCGGGGAGCTGTTTTTT	CASSLWTGGTGELFF
TRBV9	-	TRBJ1-6	16	-	TGTGCCAGCAGCTCCGGGGGGGGTCAGATTAATTCACCCCTCCACTTT	CASSSGGGQINSPLHF
TRBV29-1	-	TRBJ2-5	13	-	TGCAGCGTTGAGCCGGGGTACCAAGAGACCCAGTACTTC	CSVEPGYQETQYF
TRBV7-9	-	TRBJ1-1	12	-	TGTGCCAGCAGCTTCTTGAACACTGAAGCTTTCTTT	CASSFLNTEAFF
TRBV2	TRBD1	TRBJ2-7	15	few	TGTGCCAGCAGCGCTGGGACAGGGCCATCCTACGAGCAGTACTTC	CASSAGTGPSYEQYF
TRBV9	-	TRBJ2-7	14	-	TGTGCCAGCAGCGTAAACAGCTTCTCCTACGAGCAGTACTTC	CASSVNSFSYEQYF
TRBV11-1	-	TRBJ2-1	14	few	TGTGCCAGCAGCTTATGGGACACGAACTTCGGGCAGTTCTTC	CASSLWDTNFGQFF
TRBV11-2	TRBD2	TRBJ2-2	18	-	TGTGCCAGCAGCTCGAGGACTAGCGGGGGGGCCAGTACCGGGGAGCTGTTTTTT	CASSSRTSGGASTGELFF
TRBV4-2	-	TRBJ1-3	15	-	TGTGCCAGCAGCCAAGCGGGCGGCTCTGGAAACACCATATATTTT	CASSQAGGSGNTIYF
TRBV4-1	TRBD2	TRBJ2-3	20	once	TGCGCCAGCAGCCAAGATGAAAGCCGACTAGCGGGGCGACGCACGGATACGCAGTATTTT	CASSQDESRLAGRRTDTQYF
TRBV5-8	TRBD1	TRBJ2-2	17	few	TGTGCCAGCAGCAACCCAGTGGACAGGGGGCAAACCGGGGAGCTGTTTTTT	CASSNPVDRGQTGELFF